Below are 32 T cell receptor beta chains sequenced from a single sample in a study of blood T cell repertoires in COVID-19. Sequencing was performed with immunoSEQ multiplex PCR; in TCRdb, only in-frame clones are kept and a portion is missing. The sample has around 470,000 clones, around 91% seen once. The specimen sequenced was PBMCs or T cells enriched from blood (not recorded which). All receptors derive from a man aged 18 to 29 who had recovered from COVID-19.

V is TRBV28 and J is TRBJ1-1; maybe TRBD1 (5 bases). The CDR3 extends over 16 amino acids. Per germline, CDR1 MDHEN and CDR2 SYDVKM. V lost 3 bases and J 0 bases, leaving 14 bases between the germline ends. The CDR3 spells CASSLLEGPLNTEAFF. The DNA of the CDR3 is TGTGCCAGCAGTTTGTTGGAGGGGCCGTTGAACACTGAAGCTTTCTTT.

This clone appeared once. The chain combines TRBV12-3 or TRBV12-4 with TRBJ1-1; 9 bases are shared with TRBD1. CDR3 size: 13 residues. V lost 6 bases, J lost 11 bases, and 10 bases stayed unmatched. The CDR3 loop is CASSPGQGRVAFF. Here the CDR3 DNA reads TGTGCCAGCAGCCCCGGACAGGGGAGGGTCGCTTTCTTT.

The chain uses TRBV10-3 and TRBJ1-2; TRBD1 aligns across 10 bases. Germline CDR1 ENHRY, CDR2 SYGVKD. The V and J ends lost 2 bases and 8 bases, in that order; junction bases with no gene match: 5. The CDR3 covers 14 residues. The CDR3 here is CAISETPGQGGYTF. CDR3 sequence (DNA): TGTGCCATCAGTGAGACTCCGGGACAGGGGGGCTACACCTTC.

The rearrangement uses TRBV3-1 (or the pseudogene TRBV3-2) and TRBJ2-7, with a possible D match to TRBD2 (7 bases). Trimming cost V 1 base and J 0 bases, with 19 bases left between them. Per the germline V gene, CDR1 is LGHDT and CDR2 is YNNKEL (reference sequence). This CDR3 region has 18 residues. CDR3 loop: CASSQVAWGGPSSYEQYF. In nucleotides, the CDR3 is TGTGCCAGCAGCCAAGTAGCTTGGGGGGGCCCCAGCTCCTACGAGCAGTACTTC.

This clone was detected a few times. The V call is TRBV2, the J call TRBJ2-1; D might be TRBD2 (6 bases). The germline gives CDR1 SNHLY, CDR2 FYNNEI. The length of the CDR3 is 15 residues. The V end lost 1 base, the J end lost 3 bases, and 10 bases lay between the germline ends. The CDR3 DNA is TGTGCCAGCAGTGAAGGGGAGGCCCTCTACAATGAGCAGTTCTTC. The encoded protein is CASSEGEALYNEQFF.

J is TRBJ2-3 and V is TRBV2; D gene ambiguous. The CDR3 extends over 12 amino acids. The germline CDR1 and CDR2 sequences are SNHLY and FYNNEI. V lost 4 bases to trimming and J lost 5 bases, with 7 bases between them. The CDR3 protein is CASSVMRDTQYF. The CDR3 nucleotides read TGTGCCAGCAGTGTAATGAGAGATACGCAGTATTTT.

The chain joins TRBV13 to TRBJ2-1, with TRBD1 matching over 8 bases. Germline V gives CDR1 PRHDT, CDR2 FYEKMQ (reference sequence). CDR3 size: 14 residues. The J segment lost 6 bases and the V segment lost 3 bases, leaving 4 bases of the junction unmatched. Here the CDR3 reads CASSFGQGFNEQFF. CDR3 bases: TGTGCCAGCAGCTTCGGACAGGGATTCAATGAGCAGTTCTTC.

This clone has just one count. V gene TRBV15 combines with J gene TRBJ2-7, with D tentatively TRBD1 (5 bases). The CDR3 has 15 residues. The germline gives CDR1 LNHNV, CDR2 YYDKDF (reference sequence). V shed 0 bases and J shed 4 bases, with 13 bases lying between them. The CDR3 nucleotides are TGTGCCACCAGCAGAGATCCCCCAGGGAAATACGAGCAGTACTTC. This encodes CATSRDPPGKYEQYF.

This sequence joins TRBV5-4 and TRBJ2-3, with TRBD1 as a possible D gene (6 bases). CDR1 and CDR2 from the germline V gene are SGHNT and YYREEE (reference sequence). The CDR3 sequence is 15 residues long. With 0 bases removed from V and 2 bases from J, the gap between germline ends came to 10 bases. CDR3 protein: CASSLGGRVTDTQYF. As DNA, the CDR3 is TGTGCCAGCAGCTTGGGGGGGCGGGTCACAGATACGCAGTATTTT.

This sequence joins TRBV3-1 (or the pseudogene TRBV3-2) and TRBJ1-2, with 7 nucleotides matching TRBD1. Trimming took 4 bases from V and 5 from J; bases not matched to a gene: 7. Germline V lookup: CDR1 LGHDT, CDR2 YNNKEL (reference sequence). CDR3 length: 14 residues. The CDR3 region is CASSPASGQYGYTF. The CDR3 DNA reads as TGTGCCAGCAGCCCAGCCTCGGGACAGTATGGCTACACCTTC.

A single count supports this clone. The J gene is TRBJ1-6, the V gene TRBV3-1 (or the pseudogene TRBV3-2); D may be TRBD1 (6 bases). Per germline, CDR1 LGHDT and CDR2 YNNKEL (reference sequence). Trimming removed 3 bases from V and 5 bases from J, with 14 bases in between. The CDR3 is made up of 16 amino acids. CDR3 region: CASSQDSSLDNSPLHF. CDR3 bases: TGTGCCAGCAGCCAGGACAGCTCGTTAGATAATTCACCCCTCCACTTT.

V is TRBV5-4 and J is TRBJ1-1; 7 bases are a match to TRBD1. Germline V gene lookup returns CDR1 SGHNT and CDR2 YYREEE (reference sequence). Unmatched junction bases numbered 13, after V lost 4 bases and J lost 7 bases. There are 15 residues in the CDR3. In DNA, the CDR3 is TGTGCCAGCAGCAAGCCTGTAGGGGGCTCTTATGAAGCTTTCTTT. Amino acid sequence: CASSKPVGGSYEAFF.

The chain employs TRBV10-3 and TRBJ1-2, with unresolved D. The CDR3 loop spans 14 amino acids. V lost 4 bases to trimming and J lost 1 base, with 10 bases between them. Germline CDR1 reads ENHRY; CDR2 reads SYGVKD. CDR3 sequence: CAISAEQSNYGYTF. In DNA form, the CDR3 reads TGTGCCATCAGTGCGGAACAGAGTAACTATGGCTACACCTTC.

The rearrangement links TRBV5-1 to TRBJ1-4, with D maybe TRBD1 (5 bases). Germline CDR1 reads SGHRS; CDR2 reads YFSETQ. This CDR3 spans 17 amino acids. Trimming removed 4 bases at V and 10 bases at J, with 26 bases between. The CDR3 here is CASSPVPPGTALRKLFF. As DNA, the CDR3 is TGCGCCAGCAGCCCAGTTCCGCCCGGGACTGCCCTACGAAAACTGTTTTTT.

In DNA, the CDR3 is TGTGCCAGCGGAGGGGCCGGGCAGTACAATGAGCAGTTCTTC. As protein: CASGGAGQYNEQFF. This chain joins TRBV2 and TRBJ2-1; D is possibly TRBD2 (6 bases). Germline CDR1 and CDR2: SNHLY and FYNNEI. The CDR3 spans 14 residues. V lost 8 bases, J lost 4 bases, and 15 bases lay in between.

Here the CDR3 reads CASSASRGSSEKLFF. CDR3 in DNA: TGTGCCAGCAGTGCCTCTCGGGGATCGAGTGAAAAACTGTTTTTT. The rearrangement joins TRBV2 to TRBJ1-4, with D unclear. Germline V gives CDR1 SNHLY, CDR2 FYNNEI. The V gene lost 4 bases and the J gene lost 7 bases, with 16 bases spanning the gap. The CDR3 sequence is 15 residues long. The full variable domain, with the rest looked up from reference TRBV2 and TRBJ1-4, is EPEVTQTPSHQVTQMGQEVILRCVPISNHLYFYWYRQILGQKVEFLVSFYNNEISEKSEIFDDQFSVERPDGSNFTLKIRSTKLEDSAMYFCASSASRGSSEKLFFGSGTQLSVL.

The J gene is TRBJ1-4, the V gene TRBV19; TRBD1 agrees at 8 bases. Trimming cost V 5 bases and J 7 bases; bases outside gene matches: 18. The CDR3 consists of 18 residues. In germline, CDR1 is LNHDA, CDR2 SQIVND (reference sequence). As DNA, the CDR3 is TGTGCCAGTAGTCCGGCCGGGACAGGCTTTCGTTCAGGTGAAAAACTGTTTTTT. Translating gives CASSPAGTGFRSGEKLFF.

The CDR3 sequence is CASSLGQIYNSPLHF. Here the CDR3 DNA reads TGTGCCAGCAGCTTGGGACAAATCTATAATTCACCCCTCCACTTT. The J gene is TRBJ1-6, the V gene TRBV5-4, with D hard to call. V lost 0 bases to trimming and J lost 3 bases, with 7 bases between them. CDR3 length equals 15 residues. CDR1 SGHNT and CDR2 YYREEE come from the germline V gene (reference sequence).

V usage is TRBV28 and J usage is TRBJ2-2; 7 positions match TRBD2. V shed 2 bases and J 4 bases; nucleotides not matched to a gene: 4. Germline lookup yields CDR1 MDHEN and CDR2 SYDVKM. The CDR3 is 15 amino acids. The CDR3 DNA sequence: TGTGCCAGCAGTTTAGTGGGGGGGACCACCGGGGAGCTGTTTTTT. This sequence encodes CASSLVGGTTGELFF.

There are a few counts of this clone. This chain connects TRBV6-1 to TRBJ1-2, with no clear D. The CDR3 runs 14 residues. Germline V CDR1 and CDR2: MNHNS, SASEGT. V lost 2 bases, J lost 5 bases, and 12 bases lay in between. The CDR3 region is CASSEPSGIYGYTF. In nucleotides, the CDR3 is TGTGCCAGCAGTGAACCCTCGGGTATTTATGGCTACACCTTC.

V is TRBV30 and J is TRBJ1-5; the D is unclear. The CDR3 has 13 amino acids. V was trimmed by 3 bases and J by 1 base, leaving 7 bases between them. The germline V gene has CDR1 GTSNPN and CDR2 SVGIG (reference sequence). CDR3 amino acids: CAWSLSSNQPQHF. CDR3 sequence (DNA): TGTGCCTGGAGCTTAAGCAGCAATCAGCCCCAGCATTTT.

This chain connects TRBV5-6 to TRBJ2-5, with D perhaps TRBD1 (6 bases). The CDR3 totals 14 residues. CDR1 is SGHDT and CDR2 is YYEEEE in the germline V gene. V gave up 1 base and J gave up 4 bases, with 11 bases separating them. The CDR3 sequence: CASSLSRGTETQYF. The CDR3 region has the DNA TGTGCCAGCAGCTTGTCAAGGGGGACAGAGACCCAGTACTTC.

The chain employs TRBV7-9 and TRBJ2-5; D remains ambiguous. V was shortened by 5 bases and J by 5 bases, with 15 bases between the two germline ends. Germline CDR1 reads SEHNR; CDR2 reads FQNEAQ (reference sequence). CDR3 length: 14 amino acids. This CDR3 reads CASSPFDPRETQYF. CDR3 in DNA: TGTGCCAGCAGCCCATTTGACCCGAGGGAGACCCAGTACTTC.

The sample holds one count of this clone. The chain is built from TRBV6-5 and TRBJ1-2, with TRBD1 matching over 7 bases. Germline V CDR1 and CDR2: MNHEY, SVGAGI. This CDR3 contains 14 residues. V lost 7 bases and J lost 4; bases outside the gene matches: 9. The CDR3 region has the DNA TGTGCCAGCAAATTGAGTACAGGGGTCTATGGCTACACCTTC. It encodes CASKLSTGVYGYTF.

The chain recombines TRBV30 with TRBJ2-1; no reliable D call. Germline V gene data show CDR1 as GTSNPN and CDR2 as SVGIG (reference sequence). This CDR3 comprises 16 residues. V lost 0 bases to trimming and J lost 1 base, with 13 bases between them. The CDR3 sequence is CAWSVRGKRSYNEQFF. The DNA of the CDR3 is TGTGCCTGGAGTGTACGTGGCAAACGTTCCTACAATGAGCAGTTCTTC.

The table lists this clone with a count of one. This chain joins TRBV9 and TRBJ2-1, with TRBD2 matching over 10 bases. Germline CDR1 SGDLS, CDR2 YYNGEE. Trimming cost V 0 bases and J 15 bases; bases outside gene matches: 6. This CDR3 is built from 13 residues. The CDR3 spells CASSVELAGVPFF. The CDR3 nucleotides are TGTGCCAGCAGCGTAGAGCTAGCGGGAGTACCGTTCTTC. Full variable domain (rest looked up from reference TRBV9 and TRBJ2-1): DSGVTQTPKHLITATGQRVTLRCSPRSGDLSVYWYQQSLDQGLQFLIQYYNGEERAKGNILERFSAQQFPDLHSELNLSSLELGDSALYFCASSVELAGVPFFGPGTRLTVL.

This clone was counted a single time. An end of the junction does not agree with germline; a read error may underlie this. J is TRBJ1-5 and V is TRBV24-1, with a weak D call TRBD1 (5 bases). This CDR3 contains 13 residues. The germline V gene has CDR1 KGHDR and CDR2 SFDVKD. Written as DNA, the CDR3 is TGTGCCACCAGTGATCAGGACAATCCGCCCCAGCATTTT. It is translated as CATSDQDNPPQHF.

This rearrangement joins TRBV28 to TRBJ2-2, with D possibly being TRBD2 (6 bases). Trimming removed 7 bases from V and 1 base from J, with 10 bases in between. This CDR3 comprises 14 residues. Looked up from germline, CDR1 is MDHEN and CDR2 is SYDVKM. For the CDR3, the DNA is TGTGCCAGCATTACCGGGAGGAACACCGGGGAGCTGTTTTTT. It is translated as CASITGRNTGELFF.

This clone occurred once. The chain is built from TRBV12-3 or TRBV12-4 and TRBJ2-7; TRBD2 might be the D (6 bases). This CDR3 contains 13 residues. V lost 3 bases and J lost 5, with 11 bases in between. CDR3 residues: CASSFRDWDEQYF. CDR3 DNA sequence: TGTGCCAGCAGTTTTCGGGACTGGGACGAGCAGTACTTC.

This clone was seen once. Other DNA sequences in the sample encode the same CDR3. The V call is TRBV28, the J call TRBJ1-2; 10 bases agree with TRBD1. Per the germline V gene, CDR1 is MDHEN and CDR2 is SYDVKM. V lost 1 base to trimming and J lost 5 bases; unmatched junction nucleotides: 4. The CDR3 spans 15 residues. Here the CDR3 reads CASSLSGTGDYGYTF. The CDR3 DNA is TGTGCCAGCAGTTTATCGGGGACAGGGGATTATGGCTACACCTTC.

This chain links TRBV3-1 (or the pseudogene TRBV3-2) with TRBJ1-4, with D perhaps TRBD1 (5 bases). This CDR3 comprises 15 residues. The V gene's germline CDR1 is LGHDT and CDR2 YNNKEL (reference sequence). Deletions cut 4 bases from V and 6 bases from J, with 15 bases between. The CDR3 DNA sequence: TGTGCCAGCAGCCCGAGCCCCCAGGGTTATGAAAAACTGTTTTTT. Translation gives CASSPSPQGYEKLFF.

This chain joins TRBV28 and TRBJ2-1, with D possibly TRBD1 on 5 matching bases. The germline V gene encodes CDR1 MDHEN and CDR2 SYDVKM. Trimming took off 2 bases at V and 6 bases at J, with 20 bases between the two ends. CDR3 size: 17 residues. This CDR3 reads CASSLGPGAEAPNEQFF. The CDR3 DNA reads as TGTGCCAGCAGTTTAGGCCCTGGGGCAGAAGCACCCAATGAGCAGTTCTTC.